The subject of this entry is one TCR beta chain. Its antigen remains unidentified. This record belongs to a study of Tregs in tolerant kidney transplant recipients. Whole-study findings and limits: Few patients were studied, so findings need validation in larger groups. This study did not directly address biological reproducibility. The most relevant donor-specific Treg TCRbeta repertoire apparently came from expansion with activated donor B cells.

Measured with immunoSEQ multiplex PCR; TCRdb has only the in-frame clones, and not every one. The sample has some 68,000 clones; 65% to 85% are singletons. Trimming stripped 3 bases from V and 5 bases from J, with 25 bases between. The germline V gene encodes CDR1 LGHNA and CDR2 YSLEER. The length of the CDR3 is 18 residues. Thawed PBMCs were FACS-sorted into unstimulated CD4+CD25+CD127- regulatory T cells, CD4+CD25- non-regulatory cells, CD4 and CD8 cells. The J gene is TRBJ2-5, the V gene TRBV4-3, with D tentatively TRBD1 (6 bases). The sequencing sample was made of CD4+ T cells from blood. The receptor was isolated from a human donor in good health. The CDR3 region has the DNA TGCGCCAGCAGCCAGAGGACAGCTATCCCTGGAAGTCCCGAGACCCAGTACTTC. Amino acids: CASSQRTAIPGSPETQYF.